This entry features one T cell receptor beta chain sequence. A multiplex PCR was run with 60 Vbeta primers and 13 Jbeta primers. Repertoires were generated with immunoSEQ multiplex PCR, while TCRdb's copy carries only in-frame clones and drops some. The data show 60,000 to 85,000 clones, 65% to 90% seen once. This sample is part of a study of cytomegalovirus exposure and HLA in healthy donors. The CDR3 consists of 13 residues. The specimen was PBMCs. This chain uses TRBV21-1 with TRBJ2-7; the table's D call TRBD1 went unverified against the DNA. TRBV21-1 is flagged as a pseudogene. The receptor was derived from a man aged 65-85 years in good health and CMV-seropositive. The CDR3 DNA reads TGTGCCAGCAGCAAAGCGCTGGCATACGAGCAGTACTTC. This codes for CASSKALAYEQYF.